This section outlines one T cell receptor (beta chain) sequence together with its context. CDR3 length: 14 residues. Germline CDR1 and CDR2: SQVTM and ANQGSEA. Trimming took 6 bases from V and 2 from J; bases not matched to a gene: 6. Sequencing was performed with immunoSEQ multiplex PCR; in TCRdb, only in-frame clones are kept and a portion is missing. The sample has a few hundred thousand clones, about 89% seen once. This record comes from a study of blood T cell repertoires in COVID-19. This sequence was found in a man under 40 who had recovered from COVID-19. V and J are TRBV29-1 and TRBJ1-2; TRBD1 agrees at 10 bases. The sequencing sample was made of PBMCs or T cells enriched from blood (not recorded which). CDR3 sequence reads: CSVGQGERNYGYTF. Written as DNA, the CDR3 is TGCAGCGTCGGACAGGGGGAGCGGAACTATGGCTACACCTTC.